The 26 T cell receptor beta chains given below trace back to one sample, sequenced in a study of radiotherapy plus CTLA-4 blockade in lung cancer. Only in-frame clones appear in the TCRdb table, and some are missing; sequencing was by immunoSEQ multiplex PCR. The data hold about 97,000 clones, with roughly 74% observed a single time. Sequences were derived from peripheral blood, sampled from a patient treated with radiotherapy plus ipilimumab. The receptor source for this set is a human donor with non-small cell lung cancer who had a partial response to radiotherapy plus ipilimumab. Some clones in this sample may be carry-over from other donors' samples.

The CDR3 region is CASSTQTPPYEQYF. The CDR3 DNA reads as TGTGCCAGCAGCACCCAGACTCCACCCTACGAGCAGTACTTC. V gene TRBV7-8 combines with J gene TRBJ2-7; D unclear. V shed 5 bases and J shed 2 bases, with 13 bases lying between them. This CDR3 region has 14 residues. Germline assignment: CDR1 SGHVS and CDR2 FQNEAQ.

The chain recombines TRBV27 with TRBJ2-5, with 8 bases aligning to TRBD1. Unmatched junction bases numbered 5, after V lost 2 bases and J lost 3 bases. The CDR3 spans 15 residues. Germline loops: CDR1 MNHEY, CDR2 SMNVEV (reference sequence). DNA for the CDR3: TGTGCCAGCAGTTTAAGCAGGGGGCGTAAAGAGACCCAGTACTTC. Its translation is CASSLSRGRKETQYF.

J is TRBJ1-4 and V is TRBV6-4, with a weak D call TRBD1 (5 bases). CDR3 size: 16 residues. The V gene lost 4 bases and the J gene lost 7 bases, with 19 bases spanning the gap. Germline V lookup: CDR1 MRHNA, CDR2 SNTAGT. The CDR3 DNA reads as TGTGCCAGCAGTGGGGAGGGGAGGGTATTAGGTGAAAAACTGTTTTTT. Protein product: CASSGEGRVLGEKLFF.

In the case of this clone: The conserved final phenylalanine or tryptophan is absent from the CDR3, which likely points to a read error. V gene TRBV11-2 combines with J gene TRBJ1-2; 8 bases match TRBD1. Germline assignment: CDR1 SGHAT and CDR2 FQNNGV. The CDR3 totals 15 residues. The V segment lost 5 bases and the J segment 7 bases; nucleotides outside the gene matches: 12. CDR3: CASSASFGQGLGYTL. CDR3 sequence (DNA): TGTGCCAGCAGCGCCAGCTTCGGACAGGGTCTTGGCTACACCCTC.

The rearrangement uses TRBV11-2 and TRBJ2-7; TRBD1 matches at 9 bases. The CDR3 extends over 16 amino acids. Looked up from germline, CDR1 is SGHAT and CDR2 is FQNNGV. V was clipped by 1 base and J by 5 bases; unmatched bases: 9. The DNA for the CDR3 is TGTGCCAGCAGCTTAGGAGGGGACAGGGTATTCAACGAGCAGTACTTC. Translated, it gives CASSLGGDRVFNEQYF. The entire variable domain, with the rest obtained from reference TRBV11-2 and TRBJ2-7, is as follows: EAGVAQSPRYKIIEKRQSVAFWCNPISGHATLYWYQQILGQGPKLLIQFQNNGVVDDSQLPKDRFSAERLKGVDSTLKIQPAKLEDSAVYLCASSLGGDRVFNEQYFGPGTRLTVT.

The genes are TRBV10-1 and TRBJ2-5; 11 bases align to TRBD2. This CDR3 contains 16 residues. Looked up from germline, CDR1 is WNHNN and CDR2 is SYGVQD (reference sequence). V was pared by 1 base and J by 0 bases, with 1 base of the junction left unmatched. As DNA, the CDR3 is TGCGCCAGCAGTGAGTTGACTAGCGGGGACCAAGAGACCCAGTACTTC. Encoded protein: CASSELTSGDQETQYF.

The chain is built from TRBV29-1 and TRBJ1-5; TRBD1 is a possible D gene (5 bases). V was clipped by 4 bases and J by 6 bases, with 16 bases between them. The CDR3 is made up of 14 amino acids. Germline loops: CDR1 SQVTM, CDR2 ANQGSEA. In DNA, the CDR3 is TGCAGCGTTGTAGCCGGGACTGGAGGTCAGCCCCAGCATTTT. Protein sequence: CSVVAGTGGQPQHF.

This clone was counted a single time. Other DNA sequences in the same sample also yield this CDR3. The chain uses TRBV5-1 and TRBJ2-7, with a weak D call TRBD2 (6 bases). V lost 5 bases and J 2 bases, leaving 11 bases between the germline ends. Germline V gene sequence: CDR1 SGHRS, CDR2 YFSETQ. This CDR3 is built from 13 residues. The CDR3 protein is CASSLGGTYEQYF. In DNA form, the CDR3 reads TGCGCCAGCAGTCTGGGGGGAACCTACGAGCAGTACTTC.

The V and J genes are TRBV28 and TRBJ1-2; D remains unclear. CDR1 and CDR2 (germline): MDHEN, SYDVKM. This CDR3 comprises 13 residues. Trimming shortened V by 5 bases and J by 7 bases, and 14 bases separated the two germline ends. The CDR3 DNA reads TGTGCCAGCAGTCCTGTCATGCGGCTTGGCTACACCTTC. Its protein is CASSPVMRLGYTF.

This chain connects TRBV18 to TRBJ2-1; possibly TRBD1 for D (6 bases). The V gene's germline CDR1 is KGHSH and CDR2 LQKENI. Trimming cost V 2 bases and J 4 bases, with 6 bases left between them. This CDR3 is 13 amino acids long. The CDR3 nucleotides read TGTGCCAGCTCACCAGGACAGTACAATGAGCAGTTCTTC. It specifies CASSPGQYNEQFF.

This clone was picked up a small number of times. Here the CDR3 reads CASRAGGEEKLFF. The DNA of the CDR3 is TGTGCCAGCAGAGCGGGGGGCGAAGAAAAACTGTTTTTT. The chain uses TRBV6-1 and TRBJ1-4; D is possibly TRBD1 (6 bases). The CDR3 runs 13 residues. The germline V gene encodes CDR1 MNHNS and CDR2 SASEGT. The V gene lost 6 bases and the J gene lost 8 bases, with 13 bases spanning the gap.

V gene TRBV28 combines with J gene TRBJ2-7; tentatively, D is TRBD1 (5 bases). The CDR3 is 13 amino acids. Trimming took 4 bases from V and 6 from J, leaving 13 bases between them. The germline V gene encodes CDR1 MDHEN and CDR2 SYDVKM. Written as DNA, the CDR3 is TGTGCCAGCAGTTGGCCAGGGCTGGGCGAGCAGTACTTC. Its translation is CASSWPGLGEQYF.

The chain couples TRBV9 to TRBJ1-1, with D tentatively TRBD1 (5 bases). The V gene lost 0 bases and the J gene lost 4 bases, with 16 bases spanning the gap. The CDR3 sequence is 16 residues long. Germline V gene data show CDR1 as SGDLS and CDR2 as YYNGEE. CDR3 residues: CASSVGPGRVSTEAFF. The CDR3 DNA follows: TGTGCCAGCAGCGTAGGGCCCGGCAGGGTGAGCACTGAAGCTTTCTTT. The full variable domain, in which reference TRBV9 and TRBJ1-1 provide the parts outside the CDR3, is DSGVTQTPKHLITATGQRVTLRCSPRSGDLSVYWYQQSLDQGLQFLIQYYNGEERAKGNILERFSAQQFPDLHSELNLSSLELGDSALYFCASSVGPGRVSTEAFFGQGTRLTVV.

The chain has TRBV9 and TRBJ1-4; 9 bases are shared with TRBD1. The length of the CDR3 is 16 residues. Germline CDR1 and CDR2: SGDLS and YYNGEE. Trimming cost V 4 bases and J 7 bases; bases outside gene matches: 11. In DNA form, the CDR3 reads TGTGCCAGCAGCTCCATTCCGGGACAGGGTGGTGAAAAACTGTTTTTT. Amino acids: CASSSIPGQGGEKLFF.

The chain is built from TRBV11-1 and TRBJ2-1, with 8 bases matching TRBD2. This CDR3 is built from 13 residues. The germline V gene encodes CDR1 SGHAT and CDR2 FQDESV (reference sequence). The J segment lost 9 bases and the V segment lost 6 bases, leaving 7 bases of the junction unmatched. The CDR3 here is CASSSTRGGEQFF. CDR3 sequence (DNA): TGTGCCAGCAGTTCCACTCGGGGGGGTGAGCAGTTCTTC.

This chain links TRBV7-9 with TRBJ2-1; tentative D call: TRBD2 (5 bases). Trimming stripped 3 bases from V and 2 bases from J, with 17 bases between. The CDR3 covers 17 residues. The germline CDR1 and CDR2 sequences are SEHNR and FQNEAQ (reference sequence). CDR3 amino acids: CASSLGGFQRTYNEQFF. The CDR3, as DNA: TGTGCCAGCAGCTTGGGCGGGTTCCAGAGGACCTACAATGAGCAGTTCTTC.

This clone has just one count. The chain combines TRBV20-1 with TRBJ2-5, with D maybe TRBD2 (7 bases). The CDR3 has 11 residues. Germline-derived CDR1 and CDR2 are DFQATT and SNEGSKA (reference sequence). Trimming shortened V by 8 bases and J by 5 bases, and 12 bases separated the two germline ends. Here the CDR3 reads CSSPGGETQYF. The CDR3, as DNA: TGCAGTTCCCCGGGGGGCGAGACCCAGTACTTC.

The chain has TRBV10-3 and TRBJ2-5; 7 bases agree with TRBD2. CDR1 is ENHRY and CDR2 is SYGVKD in the germline V gene. This CDR3 is built from 15 residues. Trimming cost V 5 bases and J 1 base; bases outside gene matches: 7. The CDR3 reads CAISQSGDIQETQYF. The CDR3, as DNA: TGTGCCATCAGTCAAAGCGGGGATATCCAAGAGACCCAGTACTTC.

This clone was counted a few times. The chain couples TRBV4-1 to TRBJ2-7, with 10 bases matching TRBD1. Per germline, CDR1 MGHRA and CDR2 YSYEKL. This CDR3 contains 14 residues. The trim removed 6 bases at V and 5 bases at J, leaving 7 bases unmatched. The DNA for the CDR3 is TGCGCCAGCAGACCCGGGACAGGGGTCAACGAGCAGTACTTC. It specifies CASRPGTGVNEQYF.

This rearrangement joins TRBV6-1 to TRBJ2-1, with 14 bases identical to TRBD2. The germline CDR1 and CDR2 sequences are MNHNS and SASEGT. Trimming removed 4 bases from V and 7 bases from J; junction bases left unmatched: 3. CDR3 length: 15 residues. CDR3 in DNA: TGTGCCAGCAGTGGGGGGACTAGCGGGAGTAATGAGCAGTTCTTC. This gives the protein CASSGGTSGSNEQFF.

J is TRBJ1-5 and V is TRBV7-8; TRBD1 might be the D (5 bases). The germline gives CDR1 SGHVS, CDR2 FQNEAQ. The CDR3 spans 15 residues. V was trimmed by 3 bases and J by 2 bases, leaving 11 bases between them. The CDR3, as DNA: TGTGCCAGCAGCTTGGGGGGAGTAGGCAATCAGCCCCAGCATTTT. Its protein is CASSLGGVGNQPQHF.

The chain joins TRBV7-9 to TRBJ1-4, with D maybe TRBD1 (6 bases). Germline V gene lookup returns CDR1 SEHNR and CDR2 FQNEAQ (reference sequence). Trimming shortened V by 5 bases and J by 2 bases, and 18 bases separated the two germline ends. The CDR3 has 17 residues. This CDR3 is CASSGRGGPATNEKLFF. The DNA for the CDR3 is TGTGCCAGCAGCGGGAGGGGGGGCCCTGCGACTAATGAAAAACTGTTTTTT.

The chain joins TRBV19 to TRBJ1-5; a possible D gene is TRBD1 (6 bases). V was cut by 6 bases and J by 4 bases, with 19 bases left in between. In germline, CDR1 is LNHDA, CDR2 SQIVND (reference sequence). CDR3 length: 16 residues. The CDR3 region has the DNA TGTGCCAGTAGGCGGCCCGGGACAAGTTTAAATCAGCCCCAGCATTTT. This sequence encodes CASRRPGTSLNQPQHF.

The gene calls are TRBV21-1 and TRBJ2-7; the D call TRBD1 from the table was never checked on the DNA. TRBV21-1 is termed a pseudogene. This CDR3 region has 14 residues. In nucleotides, the CDR3 is TGTGCCAGCTCCGAACGGACAGAATTCTACGAGCAGTACTTC. This gives the protein CASSERTEFYEQYF.

The chain uses TRBV19 and TRBJ2-1; 8 positions match TRBD2. V was pared by 1 base and J by 6 bases, with 5 bases of the junction left unmatched. This CDR3 region has 15 residues. The germline gives CDR1 LNHDA, CDR2 SQIVND (reference sequence). The CDR3 DNA follows: TGTGCCAGTAGTATAGCGGGAGGGCACCCCAATGAGCAGTTCTTC. It yields the protein CASSIAGGHPNEQFF. Supplemented by reference TRBV19 and TRBJ2-1, the full variable domain reads DGGITQSPKYLFRKEGQNVTLSCEQNLNHDAMYWYRQDPGQGLRLIYYSQIVNDFQKGDIAEGYSVSREKKESFPLTVTSAQKNPTAFYLCASSIAGGHPNEQFFGPGTRLTVL.

The genes are TRBV7-9 and TRBJ2-1; 9 bases align to TRBD2. The CDR3 contains 16 residues. The V and J ends lost 8 bases and 1 base, in that order; junction bases with no gene match: 9. Germline V lookup: CDR1 SEHNR, CDR2 FQNEAQ (reference sequence). The CDR3 loop reads CASGPGTSRSYNEQFF. CDR3 in DNA: TGTGCCAGCGGACCCGGGACTAGCCGATCCTACAATGAGCAGTTCTTC.